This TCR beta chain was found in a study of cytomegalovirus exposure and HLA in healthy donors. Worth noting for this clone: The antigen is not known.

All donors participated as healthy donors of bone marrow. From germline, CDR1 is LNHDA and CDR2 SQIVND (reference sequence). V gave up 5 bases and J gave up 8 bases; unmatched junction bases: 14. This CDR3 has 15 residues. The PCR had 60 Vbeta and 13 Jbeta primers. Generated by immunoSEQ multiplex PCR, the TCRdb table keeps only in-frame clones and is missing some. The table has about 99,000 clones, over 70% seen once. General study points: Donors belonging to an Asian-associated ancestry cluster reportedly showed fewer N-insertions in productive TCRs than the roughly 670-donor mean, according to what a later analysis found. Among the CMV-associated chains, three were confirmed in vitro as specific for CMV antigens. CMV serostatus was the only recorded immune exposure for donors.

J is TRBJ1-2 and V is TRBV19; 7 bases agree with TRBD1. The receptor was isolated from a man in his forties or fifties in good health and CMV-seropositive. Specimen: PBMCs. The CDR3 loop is CASSDNRGWAEGYTF. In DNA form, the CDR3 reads TGTGCCAGTAGTGACAACAGGGGTTGGGCGGAAGGCTACACCTTC.